This T cell receptor beta chain was observed in a study of shared clonotypes between healthy human individuals. Whole-study findings and limits: Larger richness was generally estimated for naive than memory subsets. Among non-shared clonotypes, generation probabilities were lower than among those shared by all four donors.

With regard to this clone: Its antigen is undetermined.

Naive CD4+ cells were CD45RA-selected; the remaining cells were memory. The ends lost 4 bases at V and 0 bases at J; junction bases unmatched: 6. The CDR3 is made up of 17 amino acids. The germline CDR1 and CDR2 sequences are LNHNV and YYDKDF (reference sequence). This table comes from immunoSEQ multiplex PCR, and its TCRdb copy is limited to in-frame clones, with some not included. The sample yields 850,000 to 1,200,000 clones, about three quarters seen once. The sequencing input was memory CD4+ T cells sorted from blood. Regarding subset: CD45RA-negative fraction. The sequence was obtained from a man between 18 and 29 years old in good health. The chain combines TRBV15 with TRBJ2-5; the match to TRBD2 covers 12 bases. CDR3 sequence reads: CATSTAGTSGYQETQYF. The CDR3 coding sequence is TGTGCCACCAGCACTGCCGGGACTAGCGGGTACCAAGAGACCCAGTACTTC. Based on the CDR3 plus reference TRBV15 and TRBJ2-5, the full variable domain is DAMVIQNPRYQVTQFGKPVTLSCSQTLNHNVMYWYQQKSSQAPKLLFHYYDKDFNNEADTPDNFQSRRPNTSFCFLDIRSPGLGDTAMYLCATSTAGTSGYQETQYFGPGTRLLVL.